The rows below give T cell receptor beta chains drawn from one sample of a study of CXCR3-negative and CXCR3-positive naive CD8 T cells. TCRdb derives one entry per CDR3 protein from the 5' RACE reads, leaving out DNA. The table lists roughly 48,000 distinct CDR3 sequences. The specimen was memory CD8+ T cells from blood. The origin of the receptors is a human donor in good health. Some clones in this sample may be carry-over from other donors' samples. Each CDR3 is given with its conserved first and last residue.

>TRBV5-1|TRBJ1-1
CASSLRALGSTEAFF
>TRBV7-9|TRBJ1-1
CASSLEGFDTEAFF
>TRBV28|TRBJ2-3
CASRGLADTDTQYF
>TRBV6-5|TRBJ2-1
CASSYSRSSYNEQFF
>TRBV7-9|TRBJ2-1
CASSLTVLGEQFF
>TRBV7-2|TRBJ2-2
CASSLSPGEGTGELFF
>TRBV4-2|TRBJ1-1
CASSQDLGNTEAFF
>TRBV6-2/TRBV6-3|TRBJ2-7
CASSLGRIYEQYF
>TRBV29-1|TRBJ2-2
CSVPGLLNTGELFF
>TRBV3-1|TRBJ2-1
CASGRFLAGALGEQFF
>TRBV29-1|TRBJ1-2
CSVEGDAYGYTF
>TRBV9|TRBJ2-7
CASSVGMTGTYEQYF
>TRBV27|TRBJ2-7
CASSFSPTYEQYF
>TRBV6-2/TRBV6-3|TRBJ1-1
CASSVRGGTEAFF
>TRBV29-1|TRBJ1-4
CSVLDREGPEKLFF
>TRBV6-6|TRBJ2-7
CASNDPPEFEGPYEQYF
>TRBV5-1|TRBJ1-4
CASSLEAEKLFF
>TRBV6-2/TRBV6-3|TRBJ2-5
CASSISAQETQYF
>TRBV7-9|TRBJ2-7
CASSLTGGAVEQYF
>TRBV5-6|TRBJ2-7
CASSLDGNYEQYF
>TRBV6-2/TRBV6-3|TRBJ2-7
CASSVEGQGTYEQYF
>TRBV12-3/TRBV12-4|TRBJ2-3
CASSPGGLVVDTQYF
>TRBV7-7|TRBJ2-3
CASSFREGDTQYF
>TRBV12-3/TRBV12-4|TRBJ2-7
CASSLPGPYEQYF
>TRBV12-5|TRBJ2-7
CASGLVGNSYEQYF
>TRBV10-2|TRBJ2-7
CASSEPTSGGAAYEQYF
>TRBV10-3|TRBJ2-7
CASGPPRDPHEQYF
>TRBV6-2/TRBV6-3|TRBJ2-7
CASSYSDTTFEQYF
>TRBV28|TRBJ2-1
CASSFPETYNEQFF
>TRBV7-6|TRBJ1-1
CASRHGKFEAFF
>TRBV28|TRBJ2-7
CASSLSGQFYEQYF
>TRBV9|TRBJ2-5
CASSPFSGRAEETQYF
>TRBV2|TRBJ2-3
CASSPVTDTQYF
>TRBV2|TRBJ2-7
CVSSGSEGGYEQYF
>TRBV28|TRBJ2-2
CASSFSTGELFF
>TRBV11-2|TRBJ2-5
CASSRKTSGTPQETQYF
>TRBV28|TRBJ2-7
CASTSSRGPGEQYF
>TRBV12-3/TRBV12-4|TRBJ1-1
CASSWTGVNTEAFF
>TRBV5-5|TRBJ2-3
CASSNEGGDTQYF
>TRBV29-1|TRBJ1-1
CSVGVNTEAFF
>TRBV7-9|TRBJ2-3
CASSLRERDKRADTQYF
>TRBV6-5|TRBJ1-1
CASSYSGNPREAFF
>TRBV7-2|TRBJ2-1
CASSLVLSQGTPGDEQFF
>TRBV6-6|TRBJ2-7
CASSLHRDRDNEKYF
>TRBV28|TRBJ1-2
CASSPEADLYGYTF
>TRBV29-1|TRBJ2-7
CSVTSGASYEQYF
>TRBV5-4|TRBJ2-3
CASSFRGLRGTDTQYF
>TRBV29-1|TRBJ2-3
CSVEDGGQGVTDTQYF
>TRBV29-1|TRBJ2-1
CSVEDGRGGEQFF
>TRBV12-3/TRBV12-4|TRBJ2-1
CASSLSPIEQFF
>TRBV6-2/TRBV6-3|TRBJ1-5
CASSYEDTSNQPQHF
>TRBV20-1|TRBJ2-1
CSASEGLGYNEQFF
>TRBV28|TRBJ2-7
CASSLDSEQYF